This is a list of T cell receptor beta chains from one sample in a study of T cells in Graves' hyperthyroidism and ophthalmopathy. In TCRdb, the multiplex PCR reads were re-called with MiXCR into one record per CDR3 protein. The data hold approximately 490,000 distinct CDR3 sequences, with under 25% observed a single time. The specimen sequenced was blood. The receptors shown here come from a woman in her 70s with Graves' ophthalmopathy. CDR3s include the opening cysteine and the closing phenylalanine or tryptophan. A D gene is named only where the DNA matches it firmly. Not all rows give a size; the values are once, few, many and, for expanded clones, a class.

>TRBJ2-1|many|NA|TRBV2
CASSERQLVAYNEQFF
TGTGCCAGCAGTGAAAGGCAACTAGTGGCTTACAATGAGCAGTTCTTC
>TRBJ2-7|many|NA|TRBV2
CASSEAGGPGSSYEQYF
TGTGCCAGCAGTGAAGCCGGAGGACCTGGAAGCTCCTACGAGCAGTACTTC
>TRBJ2-5|NA|NA|TRBV20-1
CSARAKGTQYF
TGCAGTGCTAGAGCCAAAGGGACCCAGTACTTC
>TRBJ2-1|few|NA|TRBV2
CASTETDGSYNEQFF
TGTGCCAGCACCGAAACTGATGGATCCTACAATGAGCAGTTCTTC
>TRBJ1-3|few|NA|TRBV7-9
CASLYGSAGNTIYF
TGTGCCAGCCTCTACGGGTCCGCTGGAAACACCATATATTTT
>TRBJ2-1|NA|NA|TRBV29-1
CSALGGRNEQFF
TGCAGCGCTTTGGGGGGGCGAAATGAGCAGTTCTTC
>TRBJ2-4|few|TRBD1|TRBV6-1
CASSETVGGVDRSGYIQYF
TGTGCCAGCAGTGAAACTGTAGGGGGAGTGGACAGGTCGGGATACATTCAGTACTTC
>TRBJ2-3|few|NA|TRBV3-1
CASSPLQADTQYF
TGTGCCAGCAGCCCGTTACAGGCCGATACGCAGTATTTT
>TRBJ2-1|few|TRBD2|TRBV5-1
CASSWGLAGEGEQFF
TGCGCCAGCAGCTGGGGACTAGCGGGAGAGGGTGAGCAGTTCTTC
>TRBJ1-1|many|NA|TRBV28
CASSSPTNTEAFF
TGTGCCAGCAGTAGCCCAACGAACACTGAAGCTTTCTTT
>TRBJ2-5|few|TRBD2|TRBV7-9
CASSSGRTSGRRETQYF
TGTGCCAGCAGTTCCGGCAGGACTAGCGGGAGAAGAGAGACCCAGTACTTC
>TRBJ1-6|NA|TRBD1|TRBV28
CASSRAGGSSYNSPLHF
TGTGCCAGCAGCCGAGCAGGGGGCAGCTCCTATAATTCACCCCTCCACTTT
>TRBJ2-1|NA|TRBD2|TRBV11-2
CASSLVPSGRNEQFF
TGTGCCAGCAGCTTAGTCCCTAGCGGGAGGAATGAGCAGTTCTTC
>TRBJ2-7|NA|TRBD2|TRBV7-2
CASSLSLGGSGHEQYF
TGTGCCAGCAGCTTAAGTCTGGGCGGGAGCGGCCACGAGCAGTACTTC
>TRBJ2-2|few|TRBD1|TRBV6-1
CASSPRDRGTGELFF
TGTGCCAGCAGCCCCCGGGACAGGGGAACCGGGGAGCTGTTTTTT
>TRBJ2-7|NA|NA|TRBV30
CAWRRRGRTNEQYF
TGTGCCTGGAGGAGACGGGGGCGCACGAACGAGCAGTACTTC
>TRBJ1-6|few|TRBD1|TRBV25-1
CASRKGTDNSPLHF
TGTGCCAGCAGGAAGGGGACAGATAATTCACCCCTCCACTTT
>TRBJ1-2|few|TRBD1|TRBV12-5
CASGLVGTGGGFGGYTF
TGTGCTAGTGGTTTGGTAGGGACAGGGGGAGGGTTCGGGGGCTACACCTTC
>TRBJ2-7|many|NA|TRBV5-1
CASSLRGSEQYF
TGCGCCAGCAGCTTGAGGGGGAGTGAGCAGTACTTC
>TRBJ2-3|NA|TRBD2|TRBV3-1
CASSQEGSGRTSTDTQYF
TGTGCCAGCAGCCAAGAGGGCAGCGGGAGAACCAGCACAGATACGCAGTATTTT
>TRBJ1-1|few|NA|TRBV10-3
CAIRTQGGGNTEAFF
TGTGCCATCAGAACACAGGGTGGGGGAAACACTGAAGCTTTCTTT
>TRBJ2-2|NA|TRBD2|TRBV12-3/TRBV12-4
CASSLAGGPVGTGELFF
TGTGCCAGCAGTTTAGCGGGAGGGCCGGTCGGCACCGGGGAGCTGTTTTTT
>TRBJ2-1|many|TRBD1|TRBV24-1
CATSDPTGGPGNEQFF
TGTGCCACCAGTGATCCGACAGGGGGCCCGGGCAATGAGCAGTTCTTC
>TRBJ2-7|few|TRBD2|TRBV7-2
CASSFGLAGGSYEQYF
TGTGCCAGCAGTTTCGGACTAGCGGGAGGTTCCTACGAGCAGTACTTC
>TRBJ2-4|NA|NA|TRBV6-2/TRBV6-3
CASSRREYKNIQYF
TGTGCCAGCAGCCGCCGGGAGTACAAAAACATTCAGTACTTC
>TRBJ1-1|few|NA|TRBV20-1
CSARVAVMNTEAFF
TGCAGTGCTAGAGTAGCCGTAATGAACACTGAAGCTTTCTTT
>TRBJ2-1|NA|TRBD2|TRBV5-5
CASSLVWISGSSEQFF
TGTGCCAGCAGCTTGGTTTGGATTAGCGGGAGTAGTGAGCAGTTCTTC
>TRBJ1-1|few|NA|TRBV18
CASSPGGDPMNTEAFF
TGTGCCAGCTCACCGGGGGGGGACCCTATGAACACTGAAGCTTTCTTT
>TRBJ1-1|few|NA|TRBV12-5
CASGLSFMNTEAFF
TGTGCTAGTGGTTTGTCTTTTATGAACACTGAAGCTTTCTTT